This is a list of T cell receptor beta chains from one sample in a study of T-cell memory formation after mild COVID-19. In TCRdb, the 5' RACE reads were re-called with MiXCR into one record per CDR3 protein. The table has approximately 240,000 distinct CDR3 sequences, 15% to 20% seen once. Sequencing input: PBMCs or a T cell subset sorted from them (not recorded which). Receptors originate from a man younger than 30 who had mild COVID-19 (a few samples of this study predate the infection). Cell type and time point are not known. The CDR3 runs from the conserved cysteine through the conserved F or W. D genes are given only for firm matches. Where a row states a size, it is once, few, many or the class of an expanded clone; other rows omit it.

DNA: TGCAGCGTTGTAGAAGCAGGGCCCTACAATGAGCAGTTCTTC
CDR3: CSVVEAGPYNEQFF
J: TRBJ2-1
V: TRBV29-1
D: NA
size: few

DNA: TGTGCCAGCAGTTACCCAAAATTAGAAGCTTTCTTT
CDR3: CASSYPKLEAFF
J: TRBJ1-1
V: TRBV6-6
D: NA
size: NA

DNA: TGTGCCAGCAGACCCCCGGGACTCCGGGAGGGGCAGCAGTTCTTC
CDR3: CASRPPGLREGQQFF
J: TRBJ2-1
V: TRBV12-3/TRBV12-4
D: TRBD2
size: NA

DNA: TGTGCCAGCAGTTATCAGGGGACGGAAAAACTGTTTTTT
CDR3: CASSYQGTEKLFF
J: TRBJ1-4
V: TRBV6-5
D: NA
size: NA

DNA: TGTGCCAGCAGGGGGACAGAAGACACCGGGGAGCTGTTTTTT
CDR3: CASRGTEDTGELFF
J: TRBJ2-2
V: TRBV6-2/TRBV6-3
D: TRBD1
size: NA

DNA: TGTGCCAGCAGCACCCGGGGGGCCGGGGAGCAGTTCTTC
CDR3: CASSTRGAGEQFF
J: TRBJ2-1
V: TRBV7-2
D: NA
size: few

DNA: TGTGCCAGCTCACCAGTCACCAAGGGTGATGGCTACACCTTC
CDR3: CASSPVTKGDGYTF
J: TRBJ1-2
V: TRBV18
D: NA
size: few

DNA: TGTGCCAGCAGCTTATCTGCAGGGGGCGGTGAAAAACTGTTTTTT
CDR3: CASSLSAGGGEKLFF
J: TRBJ1-4
V: TRBV5-4
D: TRBD1
size: NA

DNA: TGCGCCAGCAGCCAAGGGAGGTCGAAGTACGAGCAGTACTTC
CDR3: CASSQGRSKYEQYF
J: TRBJ2-7
V: TRBV4-3
D: NA
size: NA

DNA: TGTGCCAGCAGCTTATATCCGGTGGGGGCCGGTACAGATACGCAGTATTTT
CDR3: CASSLYPVGAGTDTQYF
J: TRBJ2-3
V: TRBV7-6
D: NA
size: many

DNA: TGTGCCAGCAGCCAAGGGTGGCGGGGGGCCGTTTACGAGCAGTACTTC
CDR3: CASSQGWRGAVYEQYF
J: TRBJ2-7
V: TRBV3-1
D: TRBD2
size: NA

DNA: TGTGCCAGCAGTACCCGACAGGGAAGGGTCGGTGAGCAGTTCTTC
CDR3: CASSTRQGRVGEQFF
J: TRBJ2-1
V: TRBV6-2/TRBV6-3
D: TRBD1
size: NA

DNA: TGTGCCATCGGTACTCGGGGAACAGGGAGAAACACCATATATTTT
CDR3: CAIGTRGTGRNTIYF
J: TRBJ1-3
V: TRBV10-3
D: NA
size: few

DNA: TGCGCCAGCAGCCAAGCTTACCAGGGGGGCTCTGGGGCCAACGTCCTGACTTTC
CDR3: CASSQAYQGGSGANVLTF
J: TRBJ2-6
V: TRBV4-3
D: NA
size: few

DNA: TGTGCCAGCAGCTTAACCGGGGGTAGGGATACGCAGTATTTT
CDR3: CASSLTGGRDTQYF
J: TRBJ2-3
V: TRBV11-2
D: NA
size: NA

DNA: TGTGCCACCCGACAGGGGATCGACTATGGCTACACCTTC
CDR3: CATRQGIDYGYTF
J: TRBJ1-2
V: TRBV6-1
D: TRBD1
size: few

DNA: TGTGCCAGCCGGGGACTAGCGGGGCTGTATACGCAGTATTTT
CDR3: CASRGLAGLYTQYF
J: TRBJ2-3
V: TRBV7-2
D: TRBD2
size: NA

DNA: TGTGCCAGCAGCTTAGCGCGGGCCAAAAACATTCAGTACTTC
CDR3: CASSLARAKNIQYF
J: TRBJ2-4
V: TRBV7-9
D: NA
size: NA

DNA: TGCGCCAGCAGTGAAAGCAATCAGCCCCAGCATTTT
CDR3: CASSESNQPQHF
J: TRBJ1-5
V: TRBV10-1
D: NA
size: NA

DNA: TGTGCCAGCAGTTACTCGGCGGGGTCGTACAATGAGCAGTTCTTC
CDR3: CASSYSAGSYNEQFF
J: TRBJ2-1
V: TRBV6-5
D: NA
size: many

DNA: TGCGCCAGCAGCTTGACAGACGGGACAGTAGAAGGCTACACCTTC
CDR3: CASSLTDGTVEGYTF
J: TRBJ1-2
V: TRBV5-1
D: TRBD1
size: NA

DNA: TGCGCCAGCGAACAGGGGCCTGGCGGGGAGCTGTTTTTT
CDR3: CASEQGPGGELFF
J: TRBJ2-2
V: TRBV5-1
D: TRBD1
size: many

DNA: TGTGCCAGCAGTTTCTCAGGGACCGGGGGGCTGTTTTTT
CDR3: CASSFSGTGGLFF
J: TRBJ2-2
V: TRBV12-3/TRBV12-4
D: NA
size: NA

DNA: TGCGCCAGCACATCCGGGGAGGACCATTCACCCCTCCACTTT
CDR3: CASTSGEDHSPLHF
J: TRBJ1-6
V: TRBV5-1
D: NA
size: many